The 30 T cell receptor beta chains presented below share a single source sample, sequenced in a study of CD8 T cells in Susac syndrome. With random hexamers, roughly 0.45 to 1 ug RNA was reverse transcribed. Each CDR3 protein gets one entry after TCRdb re-called the immunoSEQ multiplex PCR reads with MiXCR. The repertoire includes 200,000 to 250,000 distinct CDR3 sequences, 95% of them detected once, and 0.095% sits in the top ten. The specimen sequenced was CD4+ T cells from PBMCs. All receptors derive from a human donor with multiple sclerosis.

The genes are TRBV7-6 and TRBJ1-1; 7 bases agree with TRBD1. Germline V gene sequence: CDR1 SGHVS, CDR2 FNYEAQ. This CDR3 contains 14 residues. V shed 1 base and J 3 bases; nucleotides not matched to a gene: 2. CDR3 bases: TGTGCCAGCAGCTTAGTCGGGACAGACACTGAAGCTTTCTTT. Translated: CASSLVGTDTEAFF.

V usage is TRBV20-1 and J usage is TRBJ2-4; D gene unclear. Germline values: CDR1 DFQATT, CDR2 SNEGSKA (reference sequence). V gave up 2 bases and J gave up 0 bases, with 11 bases separating them. This CDR3 contains 15 residues. The CDR3 loop is CSARRQLIAKNIQYF. The CDR3 DNA follows: TGCAGTGCTAGAAGGCAACTTATAGCCAAAAACATTCAGTACTTC.

The chain links TRBV3-1 to TRBJ2-1, with a weak D call TRBD2 (6 bases). V was shortened by 1 base and J by 4 bases, with 14 bases between the two germline ends. Germline V gene lookup returns CDR1 LGHDT and CDR2 YNNKEL (reference sequence). The CDR3 covers 16 residues. CDR3 amino acids: CASSQVVGGLYNEQFF. In DNA form, the CDR3 reads TGTGCCAGCAGCCAAGTTGTGGGAGGCCTTTACAATGAGCAGTTCTTC.

This sequence joins TRBV7-9 and TRBJ1-2; D not resolved. The V gene's germline CDR1 is SEHNR and CDR2 FQNEAQ (reference sequence). The CDR3 extends over 11 amino acids. The V end was cut by 5 bases, the J end by 11 bases, with 12 bases between. CDR3 sequence reads: CASSRDHGYTF. The CDR3 bases are TGTGCCAGCAGCCGGGATCACGGTTACACCTTC. Together with reference TRBV7-9 and TRBJ1-2, the CDR3 gives the full variable domain: DTGVSQNPRHKITKRGQNVTFRCDPISEHNRLYWYRQTLGQGPEFLTYFQNEAQLEKSRLLSDRFSAERPKGSFSTLEIQRTEQGDSAMYLCASSRDHGYTFGSGTRLTVV.

V and J are TRBV29-1 and TRBJ1-5, with D possibly being TRBD1 (6 bases). The CDR3 has 14 residues. Germline CDR1 reads SQVTM; CDR2 reads ANQGSEA. V was cut by 6 bases and J by 3 bases, with 15 bases left in between. The CDR3 bases are TGCAGCGTAGCCCTGACAGGCAACAATCAGCCCCAGCATTTT. This encodes CSVALTGNNQPQHF.

J is TRBJ1-5 and V is TRBV20-1; no firm D call. This CDR3 has 12 amino acids. Trimming shortened V by 5 bases and J by 2 bases, and 7 bases separated the two germline ends. CDR1 DFQATT and CDR2 SNEGSKA come from the germline V gene (reference sequence). The CDR3 DNA is TGCAGTGCTCAGTTTGGCAATCAGCCCCAGCATTTT. Translating it yields CSAQFGNQPQHF.

V gene TRBV12-3 or TRBV12-4 combines with J gene TRBJ1-2; D might be TRBD1 (5 bases). V was cut by 1 base and J by 8 bases, with 14 bases left in between. The CDR3 runs to 14 residues. The CDR3 coding sequence is TGTGCCAGCAGTTTAGAGTATGGGGCTGCGGGCTACACCTTC. It specifies CASSLEYGAAGYTF.

The genes are TRBV3-1 and TRBJ2-1; 8 positions match TRBD2. Germline assignment: CDR1 LGHDT and CDR2 YNNKEL (reference sequence). Trimming at V came to 9 bases and at J to 3 bases, leaving 7 bases not matched to a gene. This CDR3 has 14 amino acids. This CDR3 is CASRAGGDYNEQFF. CDR3 DNA: TGTGCCAGTCGCGCGGGGGGTGACTACAATGAGCAGTTCTTC.

In its sample, this clonotype was seen a few times. V gene TRBV29-1 combines with J gene TRBJ2-7; a possible D gene is TRBD2 (5 bases). Trimming removed 6 bases at V and 3 bases at J, with 15 bases between. CDR3 length: 13 amino acids. Germline loops: CDR1 SQVTM, CDR2 ANQGSEA. CDR3 DNA: TGCAGCGTCGGCGGGCTGGCGGGCTACGAGCAGTACTTC. This gives the protein CSVGGLAGYEQYF.

This clonotype showed up just a few times. The chain joins TRBV18 to TRBJ2-1; maybe TRBD2 (5 bases). CDR1 and CDR2 from the germline V gene are KGHSH and LQKENI. This CDR3 region has 13 residues. V was shortened by 4 bases and J by 2 bases, with 6 bases between the two germline ends. The CDR3 DNA sequence: TGTGCCAGCTCACTAGCGACCTACAATGAGCAGTTCTTC. Protein sequence: CASSLATYNEQFF.

The rearrangement uses TRBV5-1 and TRBJ2-7; 11 bases fit TRBD1. The CDR3 totals 14 residues. Trimming took 0 bases from V and 7 from J; bases not matched to a gene: 3. Germline V lookup: CDR1 SGHRS, CDR2 YFSETQ. The CDR3 nucleotides read TGCGCCAGCAGCTTGGGGACAGGGGGCGGAGAGCAGTACTTC. Protein sequence: CASSLGTGGGEQYF.

J is TRBJ2-3 and V is TRBV29-1; D not resolved. CDR1 and CDR2 from the germline V gene are SQVTM and ANQGSEA. V lost 6 bases and J lost 6, with 16 bases in between. The CDR3 extends over 13 amino acids. As DNA, the CDR3 is TGCAGCGTCCGACGGACGGCGCGTGATACGCAGTATTTT. It codes for CSVRRTARDTQYF.

The CDR3 nucleotides read TGTGCCAGCAGGGGGAGCGCTCTCAACAATGAGCAGTTCTTC. Its protein is CASRGSALNNEQFF. The chain couples TRBV28 to TRBJ2-1; possibly TRBD2 for D (5 bases). The V end lost 6 bases, the J end lost 5 bases, and 14 bases lay between the germline ends. CDR3 length: 14 residues. CDR1 and CDR2 (germline): MDHEN, SYDVKM.

This chain uses TRBV27 with TRBJ2-1; a weak D match, TRBD1 (6 bases). The V and J ends lost 8 bases and 5 bases respectively, with 16 bases between them. This CDR3 is 14 amino acids long. The germline gives CDR1 MNHEY, CDR2 SMNVEV (reference sequence). CDR3 sequence: CASRDTGQNNEQFF. In DNA form, the CDR3 reads TGTGCCAGCCGTGACACCGGACAGAACAATGAGCAGTTCTTC.

This chain uses TRBV7-9 with TRBJ2-1, with TRBD2 matching over 11 bases. V gave up 0 bases and J gave up 7 bases; unmatched junction bases: 11. The length of the CDR3 is 18 residues. The germline gives CDR1 SEHNR, CDR2 FQNEAQ (reference sequence). CDR3 region: CASSLAPLAGGLGNEQFF. Written as DNA, the CDR3 is TGTGCCAGCAGCTTAGCGCCCTTAGCGGGAGGGCTCGGGAATGAGCAGTTCTTC.

The J gene is TRBJ1-2, the V gene TRBV7-9; D possibly corresponds to TRBD1 (5 bases). Germline loops: CDR1 SEHNR, CDR2 FQNEAQ (reference sequence). The CDR3 sequence is 14 residues long. V shed 8 bases and J shed 3 bases, with 16 bases lying between them. The DNA of the CDR3 is TGTGCCAGCCACCGTGGGACCGAATACTATGGCTACACCTTC. Translated: CASHRGTEYYGYTF.

V gene TRBV27 combines with J gene TRBJ2-6; D gene ambiguous. Germline assignment: CDR1 MNHEY and CDR2 SMNVEV (reference sequence). The V end was cut by 5 bases, the J end by 0 bases, with 8 bases between. The CDR3 is 15 amino acids. CDR3 bases: TGTGCCAGCAGTCCACAGTCCTCTGGGGCCAACGTCCTGACTTTC. Translating it yields CASSPQSSGANVLTF.

The DNA for the CDR3 is TGTGCCAGCAGACAACAGGAGGCTCCCGCTGAAGCTTTCTTT. Protein: CASRQQEAPAEAFF. The V call is TRBV27, the J call TRBJ1-1, with TRBD1 as a possible D gene (5 bases). CDR3 length: 14 residues. The V and J ends lost 6 bases and 6 bases respectively, with 17 bases between them. Germline V gene data show CDR1 as MNHEY and CDR2 as SMNVEV (reference sequence).

The chain uses TRBV15 and TRBJ2-1, with 9 bases fitting TRBD2. Germline V gene sequence: CDR1 LNHNV, CDR2 YYDKDF (reference sequence). V shed 3 bases and J 10 bases; nucleotides not matched to a gene: 7. The CDR3 covers 14 residues. Here the CDR3 DNA reads TGTGCCACCAGCAGCGCGGGAGGGCCACGGGAGCAGTTCTTC. Translation: CATSSAGGPREQFF. Drawing the rest from reference TRBV15 and TRBJ2-1, the complete variable domain is DAMVIQNPRYQVTQFGKPVTLSCSQTLNHNVMYWYQQKSSQAPKLLFHYYDKDFNNEADTPDNFQSRRPNTSFCFLDIRSPGLGDTAMYLCATSSAGGPREQFFGPGTRLTVL.

This clonotype was picked up one time. This chain connects TRBV7-8 to TRBJ2-5; maybe TRBD1 (5 bases). The CDR3 extends over 15 amino acids. Germline V lookup: CDR1 SGHVS, CDR2 FQNEAQ. V was clipped by 3 bases and J by 3 bases, with 14 bases between them. The CDR3 coding sequence is TGTGCCAGCAGCTTCCTGGGGCTGCTCAAAGAGACCCAGTACTTC. Translated: CASSFLGLLKETQYF.

The rearrangement links TRBV12-3 or TRBV12-4 to TRBJ2-5, with TRBD2 matching over 9 bases. V lost 3 bases, J lost 1 base, and 12 bases stayed unmatched. The CDR3 consists of 18 residues. This chain's CDR3 is CASSLTLAGGPTQETQYF. The CDR3 region has the DNA TGTGCCAGCAGTTTGACCCTCGCGGGGGGGCCCACCCAAGAGACCCAGTACTTC.

DNA of the CDR3: TGCAGCGTCGGGACAGCGCGTAACTATGGCTACACCTTC. Translated: CSVGTARNYGYTF. The chain recombines TRBV20-1 with TRBJ1-2; 7 bases are a match to TRBD1. The CDR3 has 13 residues. CDR1 and CDR2 (germline): DFQATT, SNEGSKA (reference sequence).

The J gene is TRBJ1-5, the V gene TRBV15; D is perhaps TRBD1 (5 bases). Germline V gene data show CDR1 as LNHNV and CDR2 as YYDKDF (reference sequence). V dropped 1 base and J dropped 0 bases, with 10 bases sitting between them. The CDR3 is 16 residues long. The chain's CDR3 is CATSRGGTVSNQPQHF. The CDR3 nucleotides read TGTGCCACCAGCAGAGGCGGGACTGTTAGCAATCAGCCCCAGCATTTT. The full variable domain, completed using reference TRBV15 and TRBJ1-5, is DAMVIQNPRYQVTQFGKPVTLSCSQTLNHNVMYWYQQKSSQAPKLLFHYYDKDFNNEADTPDNFQSRRPNTSFCFLDIRSPGLGDTAMYLCATSRGGTVSNQPQHFGDGTRLSIL.

The chain uses TRBV3-1 and TRBJ1-5; D might be TRBD1 (5 bases). Germline CDR1 reads LGHDT; CDR2 reads YNNKEL (reference sequence). V lost 0 bases and J lost 2, with 8 bases in between. CDR3 length: 15 residues. The CDR3 sequence is CASSQDWGRNQPQHF. DNA of the CDR3: TGTGCCAGCAGCCAAGACTGGGGACGCAATCAGCCCCAGCATTTT. Full variable domain (remainder filled in from reference TRBV3-1 and TRBJ1-5): DTAVSQTPKYLVTQMGNDKSIKCEQNLGHDTMYWYKQDSKKFLKIMFSYNNKELIINETVPNRFSPKSPDKAHLNLHINSLELGDSAVYFCASSQDWGRNQPQHFGDGTRLSIL.

The V gene is TRBV2, the J gene TRBJ2-3; D gene uncertain. Between the trimmed V and J ends, which lost 4 bases and 0 bases, there was a span of 8 bases. Looked up from germline, CDR1 is SNHLY and CDR2 is FYNNEI. The CDR3 runs 14 residues. CDR3 sequence: CASSVGSSTDTQYF. CDR3 coding DNA: TGTGCCAGCAGTGTAGGGTCCAGCACAGATACGCAGTATTTT.

The chain links TRBV2 to TRBJ2-2; the D is unclear. From germline, CDR1 is SNHLY and CDR2 FYNNEI. The CDR3 contains 13 residues. Trimming took 4 bases from V and 3 from J, leaving 6 bases between them. In DNA, the CDR3 is TGTGCCAGCAGTGGTTCAGACACCGGGGAGCTGTTTTTT. It encodes CASSGSDTGELFF.

The chain uses TRBV20-1 and TRBJ2-6; D could derive from TRBD1 or TRBD2 (6 bases each). V was trimmed by 4 bases and J by 4 bases, leaving 20 bases between them. This CDR3 region has 17 residues. Germline lookup yields CDR1 DFQATT and CDR2 SNEGSKA (reference sequence). The CDR3 DNA is TGCAGTGCTAATTTGGGGGGCACCACCCTCGGGGCCAACGTCCTGACTTTC. Its translation: CSANLGGTTLGANVLTF.

The V and J genes are TRBV18 and TRBJ1-1; a weak D match, TRBD1 (5 bases). Trimming took 2 bases from V and 8 from J, leaving 12 bases between them. Germline V gene sequence: CDR1 KGHSH, CDR2 LQKENI. This CDR3 region has 13 residues. This CDR3 is CASSPGRGEEAFF. The CDR3 DNA sequence: TGTGCCAGCTCACCAGGGAGGGGCGAAGAAGCTTTCTTT.

This chain uses TRBV30 with TRBJ2-7; weak D call: TRBD2 (5 bases). The CDR3 length is 12 residues. Germline V gene sequence: CDR1 GTSNPN, CDR2 SVGIG (reference sequence). V was cut by 0 bases and J by 5 bases, with 8 bases left in between. CDR3 coding DNA: TGTGCCTGGAGTGTAAGGAGGAACGAGCAGTACTTC. Translation: CAWSVRRNEQYF.

This rearrangement joins TRBV2 to TRBJ2-5; 7 nucleotides line up with TRBD2. V lost 6 bases and J lost 3; bases outside the gene matches: 4. CDR3 length equals 13 residues. Germline CDR1 reads SNHLY; CDR2 reads FYNNEI. The CDR3 DNA sequence: TGTGCCAGCAGCCCGGGACTAAAAGAGACCCAGTACTTC. This sequence encodes CASSPGLKETQYF.